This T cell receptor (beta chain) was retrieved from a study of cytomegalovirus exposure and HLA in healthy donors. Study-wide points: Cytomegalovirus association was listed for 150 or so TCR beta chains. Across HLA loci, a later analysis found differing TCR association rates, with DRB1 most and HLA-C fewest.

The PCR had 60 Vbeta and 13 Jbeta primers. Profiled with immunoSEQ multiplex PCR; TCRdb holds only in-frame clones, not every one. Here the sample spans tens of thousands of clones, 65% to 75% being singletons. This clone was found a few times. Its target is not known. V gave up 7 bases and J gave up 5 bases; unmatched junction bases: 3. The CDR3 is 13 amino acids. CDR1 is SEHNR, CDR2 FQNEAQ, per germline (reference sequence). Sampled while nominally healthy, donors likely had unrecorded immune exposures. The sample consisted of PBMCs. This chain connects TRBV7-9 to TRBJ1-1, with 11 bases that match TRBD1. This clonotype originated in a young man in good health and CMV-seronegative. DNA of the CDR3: TGTGCCAGCACCTGGGACAGGGGGACTGAAGCTTTCTTT. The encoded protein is CASTWDRGTEAFF. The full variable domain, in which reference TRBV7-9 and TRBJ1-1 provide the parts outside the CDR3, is DTGVSQNPRHKITKRGQNVTFRCDPISEHNRLYWYRQTLGQGPEFLTYFQNEAQLEKSRLLSDRFSAERPKGSFSTLEIQRTEQGDSAMYLCASTWDRGTEAFFGQGTRLTVV.